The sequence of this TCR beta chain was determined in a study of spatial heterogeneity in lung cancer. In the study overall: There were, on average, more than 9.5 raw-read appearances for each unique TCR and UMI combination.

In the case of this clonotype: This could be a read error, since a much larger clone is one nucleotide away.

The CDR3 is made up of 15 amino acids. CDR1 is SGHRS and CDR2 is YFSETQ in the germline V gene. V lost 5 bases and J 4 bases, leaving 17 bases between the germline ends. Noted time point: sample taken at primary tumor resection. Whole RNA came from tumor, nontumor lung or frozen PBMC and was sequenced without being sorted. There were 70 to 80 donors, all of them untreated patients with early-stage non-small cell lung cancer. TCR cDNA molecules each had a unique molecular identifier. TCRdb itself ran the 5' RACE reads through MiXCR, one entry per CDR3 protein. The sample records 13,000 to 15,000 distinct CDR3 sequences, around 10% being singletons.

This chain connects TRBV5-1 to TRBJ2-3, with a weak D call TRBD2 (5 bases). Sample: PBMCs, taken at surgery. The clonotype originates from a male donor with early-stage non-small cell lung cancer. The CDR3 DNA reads TGCGCCAGCAGTCCTGGCGGGCTACCCCCAGATACGCAGTATTTT. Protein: CASSPGGLPPDTQYF.